One and the same sample provided the 28 T cell receptor beta chains below, sequenced in a study of T-cell memory formation after mild COVID-19 (dated by TCRdb to the early 2020s). The library relied on 5' RACE. Sequenced using an Illumina NovaSeq 6000. The public reads were reanalyzed by TCRdb: fastp trimming at Q25, MiXCR alignment, in-frame beta chains only. Each entry merges the rows of one CDR3 protein and shows their most common DNA and genes. The sample has 120,000 to 150,000 distinct CDR3 sequences on record, 19% of them singletons. Around 2.4% of the sample lies in the top ten. The sequenced sample consisted of PBMCs or a T cell subset sorted from them (not recorded which). These receptors were taken from an adult woman who had mild COVID-19 (a few samples of this study predate the infection). The sample titles of this study are shuffled in the database, so cell type and time point are left out; the donor was told from shared clones.

There are a few counts of this clonotype. The CDR3 region is CASSQVPGDTAEQFF. Here the CDR3 DNA reads TGTGCCAGCAGCCAAGTACCCGGAGACACAGCTGAGCAGTTCTTC. The rearrangement links TRBV3-1 to TRBJ2-1; D is undetermined. Trimming cost V 1 base and J 9 bases, with 16 bases left between them. The CDR3 totals 15 residues. The germline gives CDR1 LGHDT, CDR2 YNNKEL (reference sequence).

The V and J genes are TRBV20-1 and TRBJ1-5; possibly TRBD1 for D (6 bases). This CDR3 is built from 16 residues. Germline CDR1 is DFQATT and CDR2 is SNEGSKA (reference sequence). Deletions cut 3 bases from V and 7 bases from J, with 22 bases between. In DNA, the CDR3 is TGCAGTGCTAGCCCCCAAGGGGGGGCTTCCTACCAGCCCCAGCATTTT. It translates to CSASPQGGASYQPQHF.

There are a few counts of this clonotype. The chain joins TRBV20-1 to TRBJ2-3, with D possibly matching TRBD2 (6 bases). V gave up 6 bases and J gave up 2 bases, with 12 bases separating them. Per germline, CDR1 DFQATT and CDR2 SNEGSKA (reference sequence). The CDR3 runs 13 residues. CDR3 loop: CSARDLHTDTQYF. The DNA of the CDR3 is TGCAGTGCCCGGGACTTGCACACAGATACGCAGTATTTT.

This clonotype showed up many times. The CDR3 coding sequence is TGCGCCAGCAGGTCCGGGAACGGATTGAACACTGAAGCTTTCTTT. This codes for CASRSGNGLNTEAFF. The chain uses TRBV5-1 and TRBJ1-1; D gene uncertain. Germline V CDR1 and CDR2: SGHRS, YFSETQ. V was shortened by 5 bases and J by 0 bases, with 14 bases between the two germline ends. The CDR3 spans 15 residues.

This clonotype was detected only once. This sequence joins TRBV5-5 and TRBJ2-2, with D possibly TRBD1 on 5 matching bases. The CDR3 runs 14 residues. From germline, CDR1 is SGHKS and CDR2 YYEKEE (reference sequence). V was trimmed by 4 bases and J by 4 bases, leaving 11 bases between them. CDR3 loop: CASSPRQLTGELFF. The CDR3 coding sequence is TGTGCCAGCAGCCCCCGACAGCTCACCGGGGAGCTGTTTTTT.

The chain uses TRBV12-3 or TRBV12-4 and TRBJ1-1; no clear D gene. With 2 bases removed from V and 5 bases from J, the gap between germline ends came to 18 bases. There are 16 residues in the CDR3. The DNA for the CDR3 is TGTGCCAGCAGTTTAACCCCCTTGAGGGAAGGGACTGAAGCTTTCTTT. Protein product: CASSLTPLREGTEAFF.

The CDR3 DNA is TGTGCCAGCGGGCTGGACAGGGAAGGGGAGCAGTACTTC. Amino acid sequence: CASGLDREGEQYF. This chain joins TRBV7-3 and TRBJ2-7; the match to TRBD1 covers 8 bases. V trimming: 8 bases; J trimming: 7 bases; junction bases outside the gene matches: 10. The germline V gene encodes CDR1 SGHTA and CDR2 FQGTGA. CDR3 length: 13 amino acids.

This clonotype occurred a few times. The J gene is TRBJ2-5, the V gene TRBV12-3 or TRBV12-4; the match to TRBD2 covers 15 bases. With V trimmed by 5 bases and J by 5 bases, 6 bases remained unmatched. The CDR3 has 16 residues. The CDR3 DNA follows: TGTGCCAGCAGTAGGACTAGCGGGGGGGTCGGGGAGACCCAGTACTTC. It yields the protein CASSRTSGGVGETQYF.

V gene TRBV12-3 or TRBV12-4 combines with J gene TRBJ2-1; D is ambiguous. This CDR3 spans 15 amino acids. Trimming pared 3 bases from V and 0 bases from J, leaving 9 bases between. The CDR3 reads CASSFGGVSYNEQFF. The DNA for the CDR3 is TGTGCCAGCAGTTTTGGTGGGGTCTCCTACAATGAGCAGTTCTTC.

V is TRBV12-3 or TRBV12-4 and J is TRBJ2-3, with 7 bases aligning to TRBD1. V was pared by 5 bases and J by 4 bases, with 15 bases of the junction left unmatched. This CDR3 spans 17 amino acids. CDR3 DNA sequence: TGTGCCAGCAGTATCTCTCACAGGGGACCTACGTCAGATACGCAGTATTTT. Translation: CASSISHRGPTSDTQYF.

This clonotype has at least ten counts. The chain links TRBV12-3 or TRBV12-4 to TRBJ1-4; D unresolved. The CDR3 consists of 13 residues. Trimming removed 7 bases at V and 0 bases at J, with 6 bases between. The CDR3 sequence: CASKRSTNEKLFF. DNA for the CDR3: TGTGCCAGCAAGCGTTCAACTAATGAAAAACTGTTTTTT.

This clonotype has a handful of counts. The rearrangement uses TRBV25-1 and TRBJ2-1; D is perhaps TRBD2 (5 bases). The CDR3 is 14 residues long. Trimming shortened V by 4 bases and J by 9 bases, and 16 bases separated the two germline ends. Germline assignment: CDR1 MGHDK and CDR2 SYGVNS. The CDR3 protein is CASSVAQNAGEQFF. The CDR3 coding sequence is TGTGCCAGCAGTGTAGCGCAGAACGCGGGTGAGCAGTTCTTC. The full variable domain, rest sourced from reference TRBV25-1 and TRBJ2-1, is EADIYQTPRYLVIGTGKKITLECSQTMGHDKMYWYQQDPGMELHLIHYSYGVNSTEKGDLSSESTVSRIRTEHFPLTLESARPSHTSQYLCASSVAQNAGEQFFGPGTRLTVL.

The chain recombines TRBV5-1 with TRBJ1-1, with 9 positions matching TRBD1. This CDR3 is built from 16 residues. J gave up 0 bases and V 2 bases, and 5 bases lay outside the gene matches. Germline loops: CDR1 SGHRS, CDR2 YFSETQ. The CDR3, as DNA: TGCGCCAGCAGCTTTGGGGACAGGGACTTGAACACTGAAGCTTTCTTT. This gives the protein CASSFGDRDLNTEAFF.

This clonotype appeared a few times. The V gene is TRBV20-1, the J gene TRBJ2-2; TRBD1 aligns across 10 bases. With 6 bases clipped from V and 6 bases from J, the junction kept 10 bases outside the gene matches. The germline V gene has CDR1 DFQATT and CDR2 SNEGSKA (reference sequence). The CDR3 sequence is 15 residues long. CDR3 sequence reads: CSAGRTGGFSGELFF. CDR3 DNA sequence: TGCAGTGCCGGACGGACAGGGGGTTTTTCCGGGGAGCTGTTTTTT.

The sample holds a few counts of this clonotype. The V call is TRBV9, the J call TRBJ2-2; no reliable D call. Germline V CDR1 and CDR2: SGDLS, YYNGEE. This CDR3 is 15 amino acids long. The V end lost 2 bases, the J end lost 0 bases, and 8 bases lay between the germline ends. The CDR3 reads CASSVKGSNTGELFF. The CDR3 bases are TGTGCCAGCAGCGTTAAGGGCTCGAACACCGGGGAGCTGTTTTTT. The entire variable domain, with the rest obtained from reference TRBV9 and TRBJ2-2, is as follows: DSGVTQTPKHLITATGQRVTLRCSPRSGDLSVYWYQQSLDQGLQFLIQYYNGEERAKGNILERFSAQQFPDLHSELNLSSLELGDSALYFCASSVKGSNTGELFFGEGSRLTVL.

This clonotype was counted between two and nine times. This rearrangement joins TRBV6-5 to TRBJ2-5; the match to TRBD1 covers 8 bases. This CDR3 region has 14 residues. Germline V gene lookup returns CDR1 MNHEY and CDR2 SVGAGI. The ends lost 5 bases at V and 4 bases at J; junction bases unmatched: 6. The CDR3 region has the DNA TGTGCCAGCAGTCTTCAGACAGGGGTAGAGACCCAGTACTTC. Translation gives CASSLQTGVETQYF.

This clonotype was picked up one time. The rearrangement uses TRBV12-3 or TRBV12-4 and TRBJ2-3; D perhaps matches TRBD2 (5 bases). V lost 8 bases, J lost 6 bases, and 12 bases lay in between. The CDR3 length is 12 residues. CDR3 sequence: CASCPQRDTQYF. CDR3 DNA sequence: TGTGCCAGCTGCCCCCAGCGGGATACGCAGTATTTT.

The chain uses TRBV5-5 and TRBJ2-7; 8 nucleotides line up with TRBD1. CDR1 and CDR2 (germline): SGHKS, YYEKEE (reference sequence). V was clipped by 0 bases and J by 1 base; unmatched bases: 3. The CDR3 spans 15 residues. Here the CDR3 DNA reads TGTGCCAGCAGCTTGGCCAGGGGGCTTTCCTACGAGCAGTACTTC. Its translation is CASSLARGLSYEQYF.

The V gene is TRBV6-5, the J gene TRBJ1-6; tentatively, D is TRBD1 (5 bases). CDR1 and CDR2 from the germline V gene are MNHEY and SVGAGI. The CDR3 covers 13 residues. The ends were cut back, 7 bases at V and 7 bases at J, with 11 bases in the middle. CDR3 in DNA: TGTGCCAGCAACGGGGCGGACAATTCACCCCTCCACTTT. It is translated as CASNGADNSPLHF.

The sample holds one count of this clonotype. V is TRBV18 and J is TRBJ1-5; the D gene is possibly TRBD1 (6 bases). The V gene's germline CDR1 is KGHSH and CDR2 LQKENI. The CDR3 sequence is 16 residues long. The V end was cut by 0 bases, the J end by 2 bases, with 11 bases between. The CDR3 DNA reads TGTGCCAGCTCACCACCGGGGGCAGGGGGCAATCAGCCCCAGCATTTT. This codes for CASSPPGAGGNQPQHF.

The sample holds a few counts of this clonotype. The V call is TRBV12-3 or TRBV12-4, the J call TRBJ1-1, with D hard to call. V dropped 2 bases and J dropped 1 base, with 11 bases sitting between them. The CDR3 is 15 amino acids. The CDR3 coding sequence is TGTGCCAGCAGTTTATCCGGCGGAAGGAACACTGAAGCTTTCTTT. Its protein product is CASSLSGGRNTEAFF.

The chain employs TRBV23-1 and TRBJ2-1, with 7 bases fitting TRBD2. TRBV23-1 counts as an open reading frame of uncertain function. Trimming removed 0 bases from V and 0 bases from J; junction bases left unmatched: 5. The CDR3 sequence is 17 residues long. The CDR3 bases are TGCGCCAGCAGTCAATCTAACCGCGGGAGCTCCTACAATGAGCAGTTCTTC. Its translation is CASSQSNRGSSYNEQFF.

This chain connects TRBV3-1 to TRBJ1-2; D unresolved. V was shortened by 1 base and J by 5 bases, with 8 bases between the two germline ends. The CDR3 has 13 residues. Germline assignment: CDR1 LGHDT and CDR2 YNNKEL (reference sequence). CDR3 nucleotide sequence: TGTGCCAGCAGCCAAGCAGCCAGATATGGCTACACCTTC. It yields the protein CASSQAARYGYTF.

This clonotype has a count of ten or more. V is TRBV5-5 and J is TRBJ2-7; a weak D match, TRBD2 (6 bases). The CDR3 consists of 14 residues. Germline CDR1 and CDR2: SGHKS and YYEKEE (reference sequence). V lost 2 bases and J 6 bases, leaving 15 bases between the germline ends. For the CDR3, the DNA is TGTGCCAGCAGCTTTGGGGACTTTGCGGCCGAGCAGTACTTC. This encodes CASSFGDFAAEQYF.

This clonotype was recorded at least ten times. V is TRBV7-3 and J is TRBJ2-3; D may be TRBD1 or TRBD2 (6 bases each). V lost 9 bases and J lost 3, with 22 bases in between. Germline loops: CDR1 SGHTA, CDR2 FQGTGA. This CDR3 spans 16 amino acids. CDR3 DNA: TGTGCCAGTAGCGACAATCTAGGGGGAGGAACAGATACGCAGTATTTT. Amino acid sequence: CASSDNLGGGTDTQYF.

A few counts support this clonotype. V gene TRBV20-1 combines with J gene TRBJ2-4; D tentatively reads TRBD1 or TRBD2 (5 bases each). V lost 5 bases and J 5 bases, leaving 10 bases between the germline ends. This CDR3 is 12 amino acids long. Germline CDR1 and CDR2: DFQATT and SNEGSKA (reference sequence). CDR3: CSALRDQNIQYF. CDR3 sequence (DNA): TGCAGTGCTTTACGGGACCAAAACATTCAGTACTTC.

The rearrangement joins TRBV18 to TRBJ2-3; D tentatively fits TRBD1 or TRBD2 (5 bases each). Trimming pared 3 bases from V and 9 bases from J, leaving 13 bases between. There are 13 residues in the CDR3. Germline CDR1 reads KGHSH; CDR2 reads LQKENI. CDR3 coding DNA: TGTGCCAGCTCACCGGGACCCCTTGCGACGCAGTATTTT. It codes for CASSPGPLATQYF.

This clonotype was seen a handful of times. The chain uses TRBV12-3 or TRBV12-4 and TRBJ2-7; 9 nucleotides line up with TRBD1. There are 15 residues in the CDR3. Losses at the gene ends were 5 bases for V and 3 bases for J; bases not matched to a gene: 8. The CDR3 sequence: CASSPRGTGIYEQYF. The DNA of the CDR3 is TGTGCCAGCAGTCCCCGAGGGACAGGGATCTACGAGCAGTACTTC.